These T cell receptor beta chains were read from a single sample in a study of cytomegalovirus exposure and HLA in healthy donors. The table came from immunoSEQ multiplex PCR; TCRdb's copy has only in-frame clones and leaves some out. The table has 150,000 to 200,000 clones, about three quarters seen once. Sequenced input: PBMCs. The receptor source for this set is a female donor in good health and CMV-seronegative. Both conserved end residues are part of each CDR3. Each record gives: D gene, clone size, V gene, J gene, CDR3 DNA, CDR3 protein. The D gene is left open where the match is weak. Clone size is not always given. Where it is, it says once, few, many or a class for expanded clones.

d_call: .; clone_size: .; v_call: TRBV7-2; j_call: TRBJ2-5; cdr3_nt: TGTGCCAGCAGCGCGATAGCTTTAGCAGAGACCCAGTACTTC; cdr3_aa: CASSAIALAETQYF
d_call: .; clone_size: .; v_call: TRBV29-1; j_call: TRBJ1-1; cdr3_nt: TGCAGCGTTAGGCAGGCCAACACTGAAGCTTTCTTT; cdr3_aa: CSVRQANTEAFF
d_call: .; clone_size: once; v_call: TRBV4-1; j_call: TRBJ1-1; cdr3_nt: TGCGCCAGCAGCCGCGTACAGGGGAACACTGAAGCTTTCTTT; cdr3_aa: CASSRVQGNTEAFF
d_call: .; clone_size: once; v_call: TRBV29-1; j_call: TRBJ2-3; cdr3_nt: TGCAGCGTTGACGATACGGGGGGCACAGATACGCAGTATTTT; cdr3_aa: CSVDDTGGTDTQYF
d_call: .; clone_size: .; v_call: TRBV5-4; j_call: TRBJ2-4; cdr3_nt: TGTGCCAGCAGCTCCGGGAACTCCGCGTTACAGTACTTC; cdr3_aa: CASSSGNSALQYF
d_call: .; clone_size: .; v_call: TRBV6-5; j_call: TRBJ1-1; cdr3_nt: TGTGCCAGCAGATTACAGGAGAACACTGAAGCTTTCTTT; cdr3_aa: CASRLQENTEAFF
d_call: .; clone_size: .; v_call: TRBV23-1; j_call: TRBJ2-7; cdr3_nt: TGCGCCAGCAGTCTCGGGGGAGTTTGTAACGAGCAGTACTTC; cdr3_aa: CASSLGGVCNEQYF
d_call: TRBD1; clone_size: .; v_call: TRBV11-2; j_call: TRBJ2-1; cdr3_nt: TGTGCCAGCAGACTCCCGGGACAGGGATACAATGAGCAGTTCTTC; cdr3_aa: CASRLPGQGYNEQFF
d_call: .; clone_size: .; v_call: TRBV9; j_call: TRBJ1-6; cdr3_nt: TGTGCCAGCAGCGTAGAGGGGAATCATCAATCACCCCTCCACTTT; cdr3_aa: CASSVEGNHQSPLHF
d_call: .; clone_size: few; v_call: TRBV10-1; j_call: TRBJ2-7; cdr3_nt: TGCGCCAGCAGTGAGGGCAGTTACGAGCAGTACTTC; cdr3_aa: CASSEGSYEQYF
d_call: .; clone_size: .; v_call: TRBV19; j_call: TRBJ2-2; cdr3_nt: TGTGCCAGTAGTATAGCGGGAACCGGGGAGCTGTTTTTT; cdr3_aa: CASSIAGTGELFF